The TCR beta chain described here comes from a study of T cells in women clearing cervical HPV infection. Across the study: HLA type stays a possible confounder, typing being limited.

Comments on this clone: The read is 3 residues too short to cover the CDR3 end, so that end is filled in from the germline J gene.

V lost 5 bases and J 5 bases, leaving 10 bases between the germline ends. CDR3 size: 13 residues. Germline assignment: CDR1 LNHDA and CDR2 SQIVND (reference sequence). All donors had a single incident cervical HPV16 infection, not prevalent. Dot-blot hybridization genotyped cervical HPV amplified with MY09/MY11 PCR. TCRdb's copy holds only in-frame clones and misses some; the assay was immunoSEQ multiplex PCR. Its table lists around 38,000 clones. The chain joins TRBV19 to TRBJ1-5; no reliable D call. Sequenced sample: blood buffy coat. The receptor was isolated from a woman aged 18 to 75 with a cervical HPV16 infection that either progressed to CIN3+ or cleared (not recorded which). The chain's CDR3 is CASSPMADQPQHF. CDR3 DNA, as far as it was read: TGTGCCAGTAGTCCCATGGCCGATCAGCCC.